Below, 5 T cell receptor beta chains from the same sample are listed, as sequenced in a study of cytomegalovirus exposure and HLA in healthy donors. The PCR was carried out with 60 Vbeta primers and 13 Jbeta primers. Clones were read by immunoSEQ multiplex PCR, and TCRdb kept only the in-frame ones, dropping some. This repertoire shows 200,000 or so clones, 84% found once; its top ten account for about 0.25%. Sequencing was done on a sample of PBMCs. These TCRs come from a boy between 10 and 17 years old in good health and CMV-seronegative.

The rearrangement links TRBV5-4 to TRBJ1-2, with 9 bases that match TRBD1. CDR1 and CDR2 (germline): SGHNT, YYREEE (reference sequence). CDR3 length: 14 residues. V lost 5 bases and J lost 4; bases outside the gene matches: 6. As DNA, the CDR3 is TGTGCCAGCAGTACCCGGGACAGGGCCTATGGCTACACCTTC. Its protein is CASSTRDRAYGYTF.

J is TRBJ2-5 and V is TRBV7-2; TRBD1 aligns across 7 bases. This CDR3 has 17 residues. CDR1 SGHTA and CDR2 FQGNSA come from the germline V gene. V was clipped by 5 bases and J by 5 bases; unmatched bases: 17. Written as DNA, the CDR3 is TGTGCCAGCAGCGCACAGTATGACAGGGCTCTCGCGGAGACCCAGTACTTC. Amino acid sequence: CASSAQYDRALAETQYF.

V gene TRBV6-5 combines with J gene TRBJ1-3; D possibly corresponds to TRBD1 (5 bases). CDR3 length equals 14 residues. V was pared by 2 bases and J by 4 bases, with 9 bases between. The germline gives CDR1 MNHEY, CDR2 SVGAGI. This CDR3 reads CASSYVGAGNTIYF. CDR3 nucleotide sequence: TGTGCCAGCAGTTACGTAGGGGCGGGAAACACCATATATTTT.

The V gene is TRBV19, the J gene TRBJ1-1; the D gene is possibly TRBD1 (5 bases). The length of the CDR3 is 16 residues. The germline gives CDR1 LNHDA, CDR2 SQIVND (reference sequence). V was cut by 4 bases and J by 4 bases, with 19 bases left in between. CDR3 sequence (DNA): TGTGCCAGTAGTAATCGCAGGGTCGAGTTTAGCACTGAAGCTTTCTTT. It specifies CASSNRRVEFSTEAFF.

The chain has TRBV7-9 and TRBJ2-3; 8 bases line up with TRBD1. Trimming at V came to 5 bases and at J to 3 bases, leaving 1 base not matched to a gene. There are 13 residues in the CDR3. Looked up from germline, CDR1 is SEHNR and CDR2 is FQNEAQ (reference sequence). The DNA for the CDR3 is TGTGCCAGCAGCCAGGGGGCGACAGATACGCAGTATTTT. Its protein is CASSQGATDTQYF.